This T cell receptor beta chain derives from a study of T cell clonality in common variable immunodeficiency. The study, taken as a whole, reports: CVID patient heterogeneity limited repertoire-clinical complication correlations. Common variable immunodeficiency TCR beta sequences reportedly had fewer deletions and N-nucleotide insertions.

Both groups were predominantly of Caucasian heritage. The sample holds many counts of this clone. Its antigen is undetermined. The DNA ends 3 residues before the CDR3 does, and the rest of the CDR3 is filled in from the germline J gene. V lost 5 bases, J lost 2 bases, and 3 bases stayed unmatched. The CDR3 contains 15 residues. In germline, CDR1 is LNHDA, CDR2 SQIVND (reference sequence). Here immunoSEQ multiplex PCR was the method, and the copy in TCRdb shows in-frame clones only, minus some. Sampling found about 37,000 clones, none seen once. Sequenced: peripheral blood mononuclear cells. The TCR sequence derives from a person aged 18 to 70 in good health. The chain carries TRBV19 and TRBJ2-6; TRBD1 aligns across 7 bases. The covered CDR3 bases are TGTGCCAGTAGTCAACAGGGGACTGGGGCCAACGTC. Translating gives CASSQQGTGANV. The whole CDR3 sequence is CASSQQGTGANVLTF. Looking up the rest from reference TRBV19 and TRBJ2-6 gives the full variable domain: DGGITQSPKYLFRKEGQNVTLSCEQNLNHDAMYWYRQDPGQGLRLIYYSQIVNDFQKGDIAEGYSVSREKKESFPLTVTSAQKNPTAFYLCASSQQGTGANVLTFGAGSRLTVL.